What follows are 25 T cell receptor beta chains derived from one specimen sequenced in a study of type 1 regulatory T cells. TCRdb independently ran MiXCR on the reads; one entry per CDR3 protein. This sample has 55,000 to 65,000 distinct CDR3 sequences, with roughly two thirds found just once. These TCRs' antigens remain unknown. The sample consisted of cultured non-Tr1 T cells, either the whole culture or a sorted T cell fraction (not recorded which). These TCRs come from a human donor in good health.

This chain links TRBV27 with TRBJ2-7, with D perhaps matching TRBD1 or TRBD2 (5 bases each). This CDR3 is 16 amino acids long. Trimming removed 6 bases from V and 2 bases from J, with 20 bases in between. CDR1 is MNHEY and CDR2 is SMNVEV in the germline V gene (reference sequence). CDR3 bases: TGTGCCAGCAGCCCTTCCACCCCCGGGGCGACCTACGAGCAGTACTTC. It yields the protein CASSPSTPGATYEQYF.

This sequence joins TRBV25-1 and TRBJ1-2; 12 bases match TRBD1. This CDR3 has 18 amino acids. Trimming removed 1 base from V and 3 bases from J; junction bases left unmatched: 9. The germline V gene has CDR1 MGHDK and CDR2 SYGVNS. In DNA, the CDR3 is TGTGCCAGCAGTGAATTAAGGGGACAGGGGGCGACGGACTATGGCTACACCTTC. Amino acid sequence: CASSELRGQGATDYGYTF.

The V gene is TRBV3-1, the J gene TRBJ2-7; 13 bases are a match to TRBD2. V was pared by 3 bases and J by 5 bases, with 7 bases of the junction left unmatched. Germline assignment: CDR1 LGHDT and CDR2 YNNKEL (reference sequence). The CDR3 totals 16 residues. The CDR3 here is CASSHRGLAGSHEQYF. DNA of the CDR3: TGTGCCAGCAGCCACCGGGGACTAGCGGGATCTCACGAGCAGTACTTC.

The V call is TRBV6-5, the J call TRBJ2-2; possibly TRBD2 for D (5 bases). V was shortened by 6 bases and J by 3 bases, with 11 bases between the two germline ends. This CDR3 has 14 residues. The V gene's germline CDR1 is MNHEY and CDR2 SVGAGI. CDR3 coding DNA: TGTGCCAGCAGCCAGACTACCCACACCGGGGAGCTGTTTTTT. It is translated as CASSQTTHTGELFF.

The genes are TRBV6-5 and TRBJ1-1; D possibly corresponds to TRBD1 (5 bases). The CDR3 spans 13 residues. V was cut by 4 bases and J by 2 bases, with 8 bases left in between. Germline CDR1 MNHEY, CDR2 SVGAGI. CDR3: CASSWGGNTEAFF. In nucleotides, the CDR3 is TGTGCCAGCAGTTGGGGGGGTAACACTGAAGCTTTCTTT.

The chain combines TRBV5-1 with TRBJ2-4; D is unresolved. V lost 1 base to trimming and J lost 1 base, with 6 bases between them. CDR3 length: 14 residues. Per germline, CDR1 SGHRS and CDR2 YFSETQ. The CDR3 region is CASSLSVAKNIQYF. The CDR3 DNA reads TGCGCCAGCAGCTTGAGCGTGGCCAAAAACATTCAGTACTTC.

As for this clonotype: The germline gene is not matched at one end of the junction; a read error may be the cause. The gene calls are TRBV18 and TRBJ2-7; 11 bases map to TRBD2. The CDR3 has 15 residues. CDR1 is KGHSH and CDR2 is LQKENI in the germline V gene. The CDR3 sequence is CASSPQLAGVGEQYF. DNA for the CDR3: TGTGCCAGCTCCCCACAACTAGCGGGAGTGGGGGAGCAGTACTTC.

This sequence joins TRBV7-2 and TRBJ2-7; 11 bases map to TRBD2. CDR1 SGHTA and CDR2 FQGNSA come from the germline V gene. The CDR3 consists of 16 residues. Trimming took 1 base from V and 5 from J; bases not matched to a gene: 7. In nucleotides, the CDR3 is TGTGCCAGCAGCTTAGGTACTAGCGGGAGCTTCCACGAGCAGTACTTC. The encoded protein is CASSLGTSGSFHEQYF.

The V gene is TRBV11-2, the J gene TRBJ2-7, with 7 bases matching TRBD1. The CDR3 spans 14 residues. In germline, CDR1 is SGHAT, CDR2 FQNNGV. V was clipped by 5 bases and J by 2 bases; unmatched bases: 6. The CDR3 bases are TGTGCCAGCAGCAAGGGACAGCCTCCCTACGAGCAGTACTTC. Residues: CASSKGQPPYEQYF.

This chain links TRBV4-2 with TRBJ2-3; 8 bases are shared with TRBD2. Germline trimming cut 0 bases from V and 5 bases from J; bases unmatched to any gene: 19. Germline V gene lookup returns CDR1 LGHNA and CDR2 YNFKEQ. The CDR3 is made up of 20 amino acids. The CDR3 is CASSQDKGGERGQVGDTQYF. The DNA for the CDR3 is TGTGCCAGCAGCCAAGATAAGGGAGGGGAGCGGGGGCAAGTCGGAGATACGCAGTATTTT.

This clonotype was seen only a few times. V is TRBV6-6 and J is TRBJ2-3, with D unresolved. Per the germline V gene, CDR1 is MNHNY and CDR2 is SVGAGI (reference sequence). There are 12 residues in the CDR3. The ends were cut back, 5 bases at V and 7 bases at J, with 10 bases in the middle. CDR3 sequence reads: CASSENPNTQYF. Written as DNA, the CDR3 is TGTGCCAGCAGTGAGAACCCGAATACGCAGTATTTT.

The chain carries TRBV24-1 and TRBJ2-1; the match to TRBD2 covers 7 bases. The CDR3 loop spans 15 amino acids. V was pared by 5 bases and J by 7 bases, with 10 bases of the junction left unmatched. Germline loops: CDR1 KGHDR, CDR2 SFDVKD. CDR3 nucleotide sequence: TGTGCCACCAGTGGATTAGCGGGTGCCATAAATGAGCAGTTCTTC. The encoded protein is CATSGLAGAINEQFF.

This clonotype turned up a few times. The rearrangement joins TRBV12-3 or TRBV12-4 to TRBJ2-5; 16 bases match TRBD2. CDR3 length equals 16 residues. J lost 3 bases, V lost 3 bases, and 1 base had no gene match. CDR3 nucleotides: TGTGCCAGCAGTTTGGGGACTAGCGGGGGGGAAGAGACCCAGTACTTC. It translates to CASSLGTSGGEETQYF.

The V call is TRBV5-1, the J call TRBJ2-4; D may be TRBD2 (5 bases). The CDR3 has 15 residues. V shed 7 bases and J shed 0 bases, with 14 bases lying between them. Germline lookup yields CDR1 SGHRS and CDR2 YFSETQ. The CDR3 region has the DNA TGCGCCAGCTCCCGGGATTCGGAAGCCAAAAACATTCAGTACTTC. This sequence encodes CASSRDSEAKNIQYF. Full variable domain (remainder filled in from reference TRBV5-1 and TRBJ2-4): KAGVTQTPRYLIKTRGQQVTLSCSPISGHRSVSWYQQTPGQGLQFLFEYFSETQRNKGNFPGRFSGRQFSNSRSEMNVSTLELGDSALYLCASSRDSEAKNIQYFGAGTRLSVL.

This sequence joins TRBV9 and TRBJ2-1; D may be TRBD1 or TRBD2 (6 bases each). The CDR3 runs to 16 residues. V was trimmed by 0 bases and J by 4 bases, leaving 14 bases between them. Germline loops: CDR1 SGDLS, CDR2 YYNGEE. The CDR3 is CASSVGSGAGYNEQFF. CDR3 DNA: TGTGCCAGCAGCGTAGGTTCGGGGGCGGGGTACAATGAGCAGTTCTTC.

This clonotype has only one observation. J is TRBJ2-3 and V is TRBV28, with 10 positions matching TRBD2. V gave up 6 bases and J gave up 2 bases; unmatched junction bases: 11. The CDR3 has 17 amino acids. Germline CDR1 reads MDHEN; CDR2 reads SYDVKM. CDR3 region: CASSTSIGLADTDTQYF. Here the CDR3 DNA reads TGTGCCAGCAGCACCTCAATTGGACTAGCGGACACAGATACGCAGTATTTT.

This clonotype has only one observation. This sequence joins TRBV11-2 and TRBJ2-7; 9 bases agree with TRBD1. The CDR3 is 13 residues long. V shed 3 bases and J 6 bases; nucleotides not matched to a gene: 3. CDR1 SGHAT and CDR2 FQNNGV come from the germline V gene. CDR3 DNA sequence: TGTGCCAGCAGCTTGGGACAGGGTCCCGAGCAGTACTTC. It translates to CASSLGQGPEQYF.

This clonotype was recorded only once. The V call is TRBV12-3 or TRBV12-4, the J call TRBJ1-1; maybe TRBD1 (6 bases). This CDR3 comprises 18 residues. V lost 7 bases to trimming and J lost 1 base, with 25 bases between them. CDR3 DNA: TGTGCCAGCACCTTCGCCGGTGGGGGCGGACTGCGGAACACTGAAGCTTTCTTT. Amino acids: CASTFAGGGGLRNTEAFF.

The chain has TRBV4-3 and TRBJ2-2; no definite D call. Germline V CDR1 and CDR2: LGHNA, YSLEER. Trimming shortened V by 0 bases and J by 1 base, and 9 bases separated the two germline ends. The CDR3 covers 16 residues. The CDR3 DNA follows: TGCGCCAGCAGCCAAGAGTCGCGGATGAACACCGGGGAGCTGTTTTTT. Translated: CASSQESRMNTGELFF.

DNA for the CDR3: TGTGCCACCAGTGATTCTCGGGAATATAGCAATCAGCCCCAGCATTTT. This translates into CATSDSREYSNQPQHF. This chain joins TRBV24-1 and TRBJ1-5; D call uncertain. Germline values: CDR1 KGHDR, CDR2 SFDVKD. This CDR3 spans 16 amino acids. V shed 2 bases and J shed 0 bases, with 10 bases lying between them.

V usage is TRBV11-2 and J usage is TRBJ2-3; unclear D gene. There are 12 residues in the CDR3. V lost 3 bases, J lost 6 bases, and 7 bases lay in between. Looked up from germline, CDR1 is SGHAT and CDR2 is FQNNGV. In nucleotides, the CDR3 is TGTGCCAGCAGCTTTTTCGGGGATACGCAGTATTTT. Translation gives CASSFFGDTQYF.

This rearrangement joins TRBV20-1 to TRBJ2-6; TRBD1 might be the D (5 bases). The length of the CDR3 is 14 residues. V was clipped by 7 bases and J by 0 bases, with 10 bases between them. From germline, CDR1 is DFQATT and CDR2 SNEGSKA (reference sequence). CDR3: CSVPTDSGANVLTF. The CDR3 nucleotides read TGCAGTGTCCCGACAGACTCTGGGGCCAACGTCCTGACTTTC.

The chain recombines TRBV5-1 with TRBJ1-2; D might be TRBD1 (5 bases). Germline lookup yields CDR1 SGHRS and CDR2 YFSETQ. The CDR3 is made up of 15 amino acids. Trimming removed 2 bases from V and 6 bases from J, with 17 bases in between. The CDR3: CASSFPRGDADGYTF. In nucleotides, the CDR3 is TGCGCCAGCAGCTTCCCCCGGGGGGACGCGGATGGCTACACCTTC. Full variable domain (outside the CDR3, taken from reference TRBV5-1 and TRBJ1-2): KAGVTQTPRYLIKTRGQQVTLSCSPISGHRSVSWYQQTPGQGLQFLFEYFSETQRNKGNFPGRFSGRQFSNSRSEMNVSTLELGDSALYLCASSFPRGDADGYTFGSGTRLTVV.

The chain combines TRBV25-1 with TRBJ1-3; D is ambiguous. The CDR3 has 16 amino acids. Germline CDR1 MGHDK, CDR2 SYGVNS. Between the trimmed V and J ends, which lost 1 base and 7 bases, there was a span of 17 bases. The CDR3 DNA reads as TGTGCCAGCAGTGAATTTAGGCCTGCTCGAGGTAACACCATATATTTT. Its translation is CASSEFRPARGNTIYF.

This chain joins TRBV30 and TRBJ2-6; 7 bases align to TRBD1. This CDR3 has 19 amino acids. CDR1 and CDR2 from the germline V gene are GTSNPN and SVGIG (reference sequence). J was trimmed by 0 bases and V by 4 bases; bases with no gene match: 15. CDR3 in DNA: TGTGCCTGGAATACCCTCTGGGACAGAGGTCTCTCTGGGGCCAACGTCCTGACTTTC. Encoded protein: CAWNTLWDRGLSGANVLTF.